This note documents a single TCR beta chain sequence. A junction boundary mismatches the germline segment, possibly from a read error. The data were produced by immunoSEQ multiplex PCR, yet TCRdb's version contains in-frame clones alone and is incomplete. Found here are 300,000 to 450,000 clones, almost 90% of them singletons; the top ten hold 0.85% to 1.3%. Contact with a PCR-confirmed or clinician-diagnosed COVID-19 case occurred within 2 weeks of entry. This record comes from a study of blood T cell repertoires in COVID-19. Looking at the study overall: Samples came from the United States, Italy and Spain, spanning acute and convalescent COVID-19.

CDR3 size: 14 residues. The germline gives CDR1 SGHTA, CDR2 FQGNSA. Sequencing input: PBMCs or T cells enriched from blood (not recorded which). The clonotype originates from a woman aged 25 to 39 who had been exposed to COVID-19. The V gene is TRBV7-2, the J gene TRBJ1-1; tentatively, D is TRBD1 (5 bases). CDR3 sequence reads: CASSLGPGNPEAFF. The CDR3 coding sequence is TGTGCCAGCAGCTTAGGCCCAGGGAACCCTGAAGCTTTCTTT.